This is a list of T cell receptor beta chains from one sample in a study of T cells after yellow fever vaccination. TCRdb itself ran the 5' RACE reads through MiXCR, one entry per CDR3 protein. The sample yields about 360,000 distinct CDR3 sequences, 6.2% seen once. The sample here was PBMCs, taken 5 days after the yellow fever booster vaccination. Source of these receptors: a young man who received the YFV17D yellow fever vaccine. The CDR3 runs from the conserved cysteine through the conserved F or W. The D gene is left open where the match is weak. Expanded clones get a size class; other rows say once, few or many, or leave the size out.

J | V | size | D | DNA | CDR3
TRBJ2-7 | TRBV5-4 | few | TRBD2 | TGTGCCAGCAGCTTCGAGCGGGAGAACTACGAGCAGTACTTC | CASSFERENYEQYF
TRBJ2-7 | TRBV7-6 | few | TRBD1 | TGTGCCAGCAGCTTGACGACAGGGGCCTACGAGCAGTACTTC | CASSLTTGAYEQYF
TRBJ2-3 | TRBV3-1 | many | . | TGTGCCAGCAGCCAAGAGTTGGGGACGACAGATACGCAGTATTTT | CASSQELGTTDTQYF
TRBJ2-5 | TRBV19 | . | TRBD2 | TGTGCCAGTAGTATAGTCAGCGGGGGTGAGACCCAGTACTTC | CASSIVSGGETQYF
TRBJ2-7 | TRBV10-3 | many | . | TGTGCCCTACCGGGACAGCAGTACTTC | CALPGQQYF
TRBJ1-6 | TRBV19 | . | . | TGTGCCAGTAGCCCCAGGTACAGCAGATCTTCACCCCTCCACTTT | CASSPRYSRSSPLHF
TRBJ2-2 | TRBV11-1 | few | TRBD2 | TGTGCCAGCAGCTTTTCGGCGGGAGCCACACCCGGGGAGCTGTTTTTT | CASSFSAGATPGELFF
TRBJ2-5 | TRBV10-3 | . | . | TGTGCCACGGGGCCCCATGGACGAGAGACCCAGTACTTC | CATGPHGRETQYF
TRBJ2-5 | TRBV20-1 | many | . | TGCAGTGCCGCAGGGGCACAGACCCAGTACTTC | CSAAGAQTQYF
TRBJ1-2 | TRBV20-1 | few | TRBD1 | TGCAGTGCTATGGGCAGGGGGCGACTTCTTGATGGCTACACCTTC | CSAMGRGRLLDGYTF
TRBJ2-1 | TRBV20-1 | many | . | TGCAGTGCTAGAGAGATTCGGGATGAGCAGTTCTTC | CSAREIRDEQFF
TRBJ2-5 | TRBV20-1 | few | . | TGCAGTGCTAGAGATCGATGGAGACAACAAGCGGCGGCCCAGTACTTC | CSARDRWRQQAAAQYF
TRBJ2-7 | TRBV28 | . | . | TGTGCCAGTAGGCCACCGTCAGGGTTCTACGAGCAGTACTTC | CASRPPSGFYEQYF
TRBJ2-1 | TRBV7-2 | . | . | TGTGCCAGCAGCGGGGTCGTAGCATTAGATGAGCAGTTCTTC | CASSGVVALDEQFF
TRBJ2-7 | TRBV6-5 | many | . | TGTGCCAGCAGTTACTTATCCCATGCCGAGCAGTACTTC | CASSYLSHAEQYF
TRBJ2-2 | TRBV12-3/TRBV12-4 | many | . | TGTGCCAGCAGCCATAATAGCGGAGCGAACACCGGGGAGCTGTTTTTT | CASSHNSGANTGELFF
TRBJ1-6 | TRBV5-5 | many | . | TGTGCCACAGGGCTTGGGGATAGTGGTTCACCCCTCCACTTT | CATGLGDSGSPLHF
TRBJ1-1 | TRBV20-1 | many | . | TGCAGTGCTAGAGTAGGGGGAATGAACACTGAAGCTTTCTTT | CSARVGGMNTEAFF
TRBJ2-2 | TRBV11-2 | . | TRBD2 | TGTGCCAGCAGCTCGGATCTAGCGGTTATGATTTTCGGGGAGCTGTTTTTT | CASSSDLAVMIFGELFF
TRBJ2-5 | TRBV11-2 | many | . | TGTGCCAGCAGCTTAGCAGGGACAGAGACCCAGTACTTC | CASSLAGTETQYF
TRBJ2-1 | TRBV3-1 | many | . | TGTGCCAGCAGGACAGGCACTGGGAATGAGCAGTTCTTC | CASRTGTGNEQFF
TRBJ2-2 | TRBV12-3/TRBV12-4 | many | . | TGTGCCAGCAGTTTAGCCAGTCCAGGGATGGGCGGGGAGCTGTTTTTT | CASSLASPGMGGELFF
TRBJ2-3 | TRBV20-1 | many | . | TGCAGTGCGTTGGTTTTAGATACGCAGTATTTT | CSALVLDTQYF
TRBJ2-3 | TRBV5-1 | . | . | TGCGCCAGCAGCTTGAAGACAGGGAGGGCAGATACGCAGTATTTT | CASSLKTGRADTQYF
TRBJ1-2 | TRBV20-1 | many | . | TGCAGTGCTCAAAACCCTACCCGGACAGAATTCTACACCTTC | CSAQNPTRTEFYTF
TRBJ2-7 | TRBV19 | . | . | TGTGCCAGTAGTAACTATACAGCCTACGAGCAGTACTTC | CASSNYTAYEQYF
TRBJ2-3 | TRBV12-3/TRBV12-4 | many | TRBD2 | TGTGCCAGCAGTTCCGGGACTAGCGGGAGAGGGAAGAGTACGCAGTATTTT | CASSSGTSGRGKSTQYF
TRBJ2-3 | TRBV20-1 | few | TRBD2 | TGCAGTGCTAGCAATCTAGCGGGAACTTCTAGCACAGATACGCAGTATTTT | CSASNLAGTSSTDTQYF
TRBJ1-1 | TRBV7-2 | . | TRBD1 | TGTGCCAGCAGCGTGGACAGGGAGAACACTGAAGCTTTCTTT | CASSVDRENTEAFF
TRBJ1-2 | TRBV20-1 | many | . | TGCAGTGGTACTCCAGGGCTTTATGGCTACACCTTC | CSGTPGLYGYTF
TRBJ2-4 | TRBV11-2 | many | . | TGTGCCAGCAGCTTAGAGGGCAATCTAGCCAAAAACATTCAGTACTTC | CASSLEGNLAKNIQYF
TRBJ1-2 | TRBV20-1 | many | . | TGCAGTGCGACGGGAGGCTATGGCTACACCTTC | CSATGGYGYTF
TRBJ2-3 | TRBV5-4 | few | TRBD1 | TGTGCCAGCACCTTGGGACAGTTCACAGATACGCAGTATTTT | CASTLGQFTDTQYF
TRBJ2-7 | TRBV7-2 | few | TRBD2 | TGTGCCAGCAGCTTAGCGGTCCCTAGCGGGAGCTACGAGCAGTACTTC | CASSLAVPSGSYEQYF
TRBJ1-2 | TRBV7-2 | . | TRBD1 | TGTGCCAGCAGCTTAGGATGGACAGGAGGTCTCTATGGCTTCACCTTC | CASSLGWTGGLYGFTF
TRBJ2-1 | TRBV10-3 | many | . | TGTGCCATCAAAGACTCGGAGGGCCACAATGAGCAGTTCTTC | CAIKDSEGHNEQFF
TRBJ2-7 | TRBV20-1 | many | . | TGCAGTGCTAGATCCGGACCTTTTTACGAGCAGTACTTC | CSARSGPFYEQYF
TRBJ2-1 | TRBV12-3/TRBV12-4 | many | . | TGTGCCAGCAGTTTAGTTTTGGGGAATGAGCAGTTCTTC | CASSLVLGNEQFF
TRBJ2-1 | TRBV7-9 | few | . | TGTGCCAGCGACGCCAATGAGCAGTTCTTC | CASDANEQFF
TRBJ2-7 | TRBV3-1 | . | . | TGTACCAGCTGTTTTAGGGGGGGCACATACACGGACTCCTACGAGCAGTACTTC | CTSCFRGGTYTDSYEQYF
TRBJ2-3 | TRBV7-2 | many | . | TGTGCCAGCAGCGCACAGATCCCAGATACGCAGTATTTT | CASSAQIPDTQYF
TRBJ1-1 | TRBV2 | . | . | TGTGCCAGCAGTGATGTCAGGGAGATTATATTTTTCACTGAAGCTTTCTTT | CASSDVREIIFFTEAFF
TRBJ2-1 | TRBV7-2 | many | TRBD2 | TGTGCCAGCAGCTTATGGGGACTACTGGAGAATGAGCAGTTCTTC | CASSLWGLLENEQFF
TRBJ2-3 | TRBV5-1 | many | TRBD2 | TGCGCCAGCAGCTTGACCAGAGCGGGAGGGCCGACAGATACGCAGTATTTT | CASSLTRAGGPTDTQYF
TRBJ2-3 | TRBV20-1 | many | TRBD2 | TGCAGTGCTAGGGTGGCGCGGGAGGGAACAGATACGCAGTATTTT | CSARVAREGTDTQYF
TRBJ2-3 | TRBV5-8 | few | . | TGTGCCAGCAGCTTGAGGGTAGTGGCGGAAAGCACAGATACGCAGTATTTT | CASSLRVVAESTDTQYF
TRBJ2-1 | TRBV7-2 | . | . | TGTGCCAGCAGTCTCGGGCCCCCTACGAACAATGAGCAGTTCTTC | CASSLGPPTNNEQFF
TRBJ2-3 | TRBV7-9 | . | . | TGTGCCAGCAGCCTAGGGGCCGGTGTGTCCGATACGCAGTATTTT | CASSLGAGVSDTQYF
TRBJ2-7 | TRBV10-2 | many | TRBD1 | TGCGCCAGCCCCCGAGACAGGGGGCACTACGAGCAGTACTTC | CASPRDRGHYEQYF
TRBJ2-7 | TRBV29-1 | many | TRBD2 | TGCAGCGGGACTAGCGGAACCTACGAGCAGTACTTC | CSGTSGTYEQYF
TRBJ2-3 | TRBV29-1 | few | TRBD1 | TGCAGCGCCGCAGGGGGCCCTAGCACAGATACGCAGTATTTT | CSAAGGPSTDTQYF
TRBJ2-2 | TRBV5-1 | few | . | TGCGCCAGCAGCTTGGGCCGACCCGGGGAGCTGTTTTTT | CASSLGRPGELFF
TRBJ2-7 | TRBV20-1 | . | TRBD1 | TGCAGTGCTAGCAACCAAAGGACAGGGGCCCACGAGCAGTACTTC | CSASNQRTGAHEQYF